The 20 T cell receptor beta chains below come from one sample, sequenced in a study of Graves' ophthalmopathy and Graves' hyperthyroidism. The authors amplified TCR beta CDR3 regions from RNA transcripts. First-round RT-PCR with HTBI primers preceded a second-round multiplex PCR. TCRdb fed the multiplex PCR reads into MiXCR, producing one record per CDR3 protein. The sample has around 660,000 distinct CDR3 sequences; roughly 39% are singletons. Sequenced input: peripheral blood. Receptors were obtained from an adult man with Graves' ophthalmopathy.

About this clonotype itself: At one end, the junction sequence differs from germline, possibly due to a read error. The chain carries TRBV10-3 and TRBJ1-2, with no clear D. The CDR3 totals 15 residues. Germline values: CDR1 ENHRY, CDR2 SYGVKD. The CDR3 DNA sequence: TGTGCCAGCAGTTACTCTATAGAGGGAATTGGAGGCTACACCTTC. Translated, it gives CASSYSIEGIGGYTF.

In DNA form, the CDR3 reads TGTGCCACCAGCAGAGGGGTACCCTCTGGGGCCAACGTCCTGACTTTC. It encodes CATSRGVPSGANVLTF. The chain combines TRBV15 with TRBJ2-6; no firm D call. The CDR3 is made up of 16 amino acids. V lost 1 base and J 0 bases, leaving 7 bases between the germline ends. Per the germline V gene, CDR1 is LNHNV and CDR2 is YYDKDF (reference sequence).

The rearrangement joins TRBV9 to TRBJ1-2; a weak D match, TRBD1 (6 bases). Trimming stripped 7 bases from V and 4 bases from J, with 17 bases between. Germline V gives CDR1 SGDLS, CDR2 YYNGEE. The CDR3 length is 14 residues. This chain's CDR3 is CASGQRTDSYGYTF. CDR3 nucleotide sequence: TGTGCCAGCGGCCAACGGACAGACAGCTATGGCTACACCTTC.

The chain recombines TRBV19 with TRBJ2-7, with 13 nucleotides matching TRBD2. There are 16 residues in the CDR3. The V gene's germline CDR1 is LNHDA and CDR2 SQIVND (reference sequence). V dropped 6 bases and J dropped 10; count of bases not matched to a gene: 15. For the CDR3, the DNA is TGTGCCAGTAGCATGACAGGGACCGGGACTAGCGGGACTCAGTACTTC. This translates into CASSMTGTGTSGTQYF.

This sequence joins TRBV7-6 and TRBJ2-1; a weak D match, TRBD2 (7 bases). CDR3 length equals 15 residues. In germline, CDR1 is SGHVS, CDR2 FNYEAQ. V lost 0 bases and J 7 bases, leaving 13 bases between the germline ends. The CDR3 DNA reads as TGTGCCAGCAGCTTAGCGGGGGGGCTCGTGAATGAGCAGTTCTTC. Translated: CASSLAGGLVNEQFF.

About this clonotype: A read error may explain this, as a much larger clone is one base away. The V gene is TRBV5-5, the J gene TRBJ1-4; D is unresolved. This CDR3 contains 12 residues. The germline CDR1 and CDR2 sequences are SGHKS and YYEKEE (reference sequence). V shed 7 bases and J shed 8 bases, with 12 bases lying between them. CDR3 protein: CASEGRSEKLFF. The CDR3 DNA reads TGTGCCAGCGAAGGACGTTCGGAAAAACTGTTTTTT.

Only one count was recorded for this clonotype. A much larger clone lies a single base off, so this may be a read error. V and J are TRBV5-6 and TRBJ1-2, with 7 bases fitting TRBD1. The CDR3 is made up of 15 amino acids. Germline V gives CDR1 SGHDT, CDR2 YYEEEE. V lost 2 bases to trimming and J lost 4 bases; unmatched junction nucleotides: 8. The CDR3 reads CASSFAPGQSYGYTF. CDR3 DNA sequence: TGTGCCAGCAGCTTTGCCCCGGGACAGTCCTATGGCTACACCTTC.

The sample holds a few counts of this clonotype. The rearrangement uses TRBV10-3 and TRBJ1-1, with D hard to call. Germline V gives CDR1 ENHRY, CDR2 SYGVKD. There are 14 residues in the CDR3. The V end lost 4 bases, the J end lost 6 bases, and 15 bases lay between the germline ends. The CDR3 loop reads CAISAPLARAEAFF. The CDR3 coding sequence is TGTGCCATCAGTGCTCCCCTAGCGCGCGCTGAAGCTTTCTTT.

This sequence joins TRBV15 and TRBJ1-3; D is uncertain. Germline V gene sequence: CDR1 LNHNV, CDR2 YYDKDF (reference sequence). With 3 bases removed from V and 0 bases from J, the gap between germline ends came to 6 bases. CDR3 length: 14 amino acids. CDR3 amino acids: CATSSPPSGNTIYF. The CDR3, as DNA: TGTGCCACCAGCAGCCCTCCCTCTGGAAACACCATATATTTT.

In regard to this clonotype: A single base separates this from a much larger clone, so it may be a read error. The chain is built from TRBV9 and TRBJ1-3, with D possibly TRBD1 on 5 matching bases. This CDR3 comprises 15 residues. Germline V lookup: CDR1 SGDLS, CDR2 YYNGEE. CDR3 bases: TGTGCCAGCAGCGTAGAAGGGGCGAGTGGAGACACCATATATTTT. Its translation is CASSVEGASGDTIYF.

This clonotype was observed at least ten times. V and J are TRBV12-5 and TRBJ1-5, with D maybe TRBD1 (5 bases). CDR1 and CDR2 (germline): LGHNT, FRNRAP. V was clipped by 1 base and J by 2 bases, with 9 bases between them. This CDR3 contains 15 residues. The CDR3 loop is CASGLDRLGNQPQHF. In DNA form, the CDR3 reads TGTGCTAGTGGTTTGGACAGGTTAGGCAATCAGCCCCAGCATTTT.

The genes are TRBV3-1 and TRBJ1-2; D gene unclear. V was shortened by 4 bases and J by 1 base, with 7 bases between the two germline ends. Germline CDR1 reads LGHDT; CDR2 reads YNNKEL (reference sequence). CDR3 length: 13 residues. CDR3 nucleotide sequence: TGTGCCAGCAGCCGCAGCGATAACTATGGCTACACCTTC. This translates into CASSRSDNYGYTF. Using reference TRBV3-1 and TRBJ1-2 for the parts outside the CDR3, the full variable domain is DTAVSQTPKYLVTQMGNDKSIKCEQNLGHDTMYWYKQDSKKFLKIMFSYNNKELIINETVPNRFSPKSPDKAHLNLHINSLELGDSAVYFCASSRSDNYGYTFGSGTRLTVV.

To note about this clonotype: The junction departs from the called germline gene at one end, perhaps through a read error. The CDR3 sequence is CASSALLSDTQYF. The CDR3 DNA follows: TGTGCCAGTAGTGCCCTCCTTTCAGATACGCAGTATTTT. V usage is TRBV25-1 and J usage is TRBJ2-3; D unclear. Germline V gives CDR1 MGHDK, CDR2 SYGVNS. The CDR3 runs 13 residues. The whole variable domain, filled in from reference TRBV25-1 and TRBJ2-3, reads EADIYQTPRYLVIGTGKKITLECSQTMGHDKMYWYQQDPGMELHLIHYSYGVNSTEKGDLSSESTVSRIRTEHFPLTLESARPSHTSQYLCASSALLSDTQYFGPGTRLTVL.

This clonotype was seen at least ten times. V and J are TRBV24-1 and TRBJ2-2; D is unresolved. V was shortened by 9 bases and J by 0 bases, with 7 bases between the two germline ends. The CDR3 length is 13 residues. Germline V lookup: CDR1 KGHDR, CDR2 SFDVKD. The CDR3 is CATADSNTGELFF. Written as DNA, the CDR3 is TGTGCCACCGCTGACTCGAACACCGGGGAGCTGTTTTTT.

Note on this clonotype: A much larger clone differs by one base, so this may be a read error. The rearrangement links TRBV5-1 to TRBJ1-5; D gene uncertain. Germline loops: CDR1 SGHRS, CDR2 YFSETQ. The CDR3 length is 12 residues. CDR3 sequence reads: CASSPSDQPQHF. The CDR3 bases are TGTGCCAGCAGCCCCTCGGATCAGCCCCAGCATTTT.

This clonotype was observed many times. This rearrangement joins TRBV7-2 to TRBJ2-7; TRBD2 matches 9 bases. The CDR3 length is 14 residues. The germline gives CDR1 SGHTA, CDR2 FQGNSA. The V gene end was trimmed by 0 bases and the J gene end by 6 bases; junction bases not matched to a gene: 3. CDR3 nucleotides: TGTGCCAGCAGCTTAGCCGCGGGGGGGGCCGAGCAGTACTTC. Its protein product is CASSLAAGGAEQYF.

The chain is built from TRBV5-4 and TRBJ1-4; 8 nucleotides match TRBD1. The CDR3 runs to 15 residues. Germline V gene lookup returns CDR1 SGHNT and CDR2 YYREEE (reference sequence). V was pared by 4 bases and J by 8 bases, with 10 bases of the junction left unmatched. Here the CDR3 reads CASSRDRGGGEKLFF. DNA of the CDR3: TGTGCCAGCAGCCGTGACAGGGGTGGCGGCGAAAAACTGTTTTTT.

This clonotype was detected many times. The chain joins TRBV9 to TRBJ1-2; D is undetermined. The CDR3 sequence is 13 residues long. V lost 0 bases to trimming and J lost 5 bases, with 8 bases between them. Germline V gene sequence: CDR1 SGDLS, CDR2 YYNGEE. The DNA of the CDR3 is TGTGCCAGCAGCGTAGCTCTGAATTATGGCTACACCTTC. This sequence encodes CASSVALNYGYTF.

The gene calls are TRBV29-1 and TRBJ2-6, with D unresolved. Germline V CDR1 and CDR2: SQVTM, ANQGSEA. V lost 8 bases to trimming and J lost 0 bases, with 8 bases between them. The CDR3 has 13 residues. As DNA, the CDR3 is TGCAGCCAAGTAGGCTCTGGGGCCAACGTCCTGACTTTC. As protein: CSQVGSGANVLTF.

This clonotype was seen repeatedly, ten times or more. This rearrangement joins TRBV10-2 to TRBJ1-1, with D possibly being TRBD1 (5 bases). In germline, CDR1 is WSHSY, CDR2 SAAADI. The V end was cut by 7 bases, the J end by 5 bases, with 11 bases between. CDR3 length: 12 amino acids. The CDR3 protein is CASMRGWTEAFF. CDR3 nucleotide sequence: TGCGCCAGCATGAGGGGTTGGACTGAAGCTTTCTTT.